Listed here are 2 T cell receptor beta chains from one sample, sequenced in a study of sequential checkpoint blockade in melanoma. Profiled with immunoSEQ multiplex PCR; TCRdb holds only in-frame clones, not every one. The sample records a few thousand clones, 35% to 45% being singletons. The treatment here: randomized to nivolumab then ipilimumab (arm A) or the reverse (arm B). Specimen: tumor tissue (inferred from file names), collected from a patient given nivolumab and ipilimumab in sequence. Source of these receptors: a human donor with melanoma.

In its sample, this clone was seen a few times. The rearrangement joins TRBV19 to TRBJ2-1; 8 positions agree with TRBD1. The trim removed 5 bases at V and 4 bases at J, leaving 7 bases unmatched. The length of the CDR3 is 15 residues. CDR1 LNHDA and CDR2 SQIVND come from the germline V gene (reference sequence). CDR3 protein: CASSPTGGGYNEQFF. The CDR3 coding sequence is TGTGCCAGTAGTCCTACAGGGGGTGGATACAATGAGCAGTTCTTC.

V gene TRBV5-1 combines with J gene TRBJ1-5, with 7 positions matching TRBD1. There are 15 residues in the CDR3. Unmatched junction bases numbered 6, after V lost 0 bases and J lost 6 bases. Germline V gives CDR1 SGHRS, CDR2 YFSETQ. CDR3 in amino acids: CASSLGQGIGQPQHF. The CDR3 region has the DNA TGCGCCAGCAGCTTGGGACAGGGAATAGGTCAGCCCCAGCATTTT.